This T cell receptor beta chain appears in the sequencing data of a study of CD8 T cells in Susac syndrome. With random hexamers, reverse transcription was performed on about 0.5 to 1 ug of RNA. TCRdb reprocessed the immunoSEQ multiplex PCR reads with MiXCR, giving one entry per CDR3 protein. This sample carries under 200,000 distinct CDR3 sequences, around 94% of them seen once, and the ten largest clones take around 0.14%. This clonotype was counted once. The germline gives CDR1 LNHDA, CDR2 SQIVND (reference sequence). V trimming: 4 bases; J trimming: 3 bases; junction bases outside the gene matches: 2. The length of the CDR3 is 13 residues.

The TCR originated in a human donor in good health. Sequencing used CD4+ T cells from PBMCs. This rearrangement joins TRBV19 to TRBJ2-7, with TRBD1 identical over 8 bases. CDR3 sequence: CASSRGQGYEQYF. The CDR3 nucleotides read TGTGCCAGTAGTAGAGGACAGGGCTACGAGCAGTACTTC. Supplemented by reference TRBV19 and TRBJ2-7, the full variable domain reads DGGITQSPKYLFRKEGQNVTLSCEQNLNHDAMYWYRQDPGQGLRLIYYSQIVNDFQKGDIAEGYSVSREKKESFPLTVTSAQKNPTAFYLCASSRGQGYEQYFGPGTRLTVT.